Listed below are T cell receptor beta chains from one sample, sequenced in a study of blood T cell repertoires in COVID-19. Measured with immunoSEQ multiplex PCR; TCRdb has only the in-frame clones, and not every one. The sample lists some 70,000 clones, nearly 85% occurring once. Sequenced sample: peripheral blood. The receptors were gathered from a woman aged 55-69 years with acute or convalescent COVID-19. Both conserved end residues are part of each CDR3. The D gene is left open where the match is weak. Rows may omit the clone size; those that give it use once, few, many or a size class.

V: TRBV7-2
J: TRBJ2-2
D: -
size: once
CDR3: CASSLALTYTGELFF
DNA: TGTGCCAGCAGCTTAGCGCTAACGTACACCGGGGAGCTGTTTTTT

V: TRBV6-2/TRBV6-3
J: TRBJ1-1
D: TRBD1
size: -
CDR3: CASSWGQGSTEAFF
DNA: TGTGCCAGCAGTTGGGGACAGGGTTCCACTGAAGCTTTCTTT

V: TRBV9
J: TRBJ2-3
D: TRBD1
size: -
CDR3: CASSANTGATDTQYF
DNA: TGTGCCAGCAGCGCGAATACAGGGGCCACAGATACGCAGTATTTT

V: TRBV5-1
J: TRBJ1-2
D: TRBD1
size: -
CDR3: CASSYGTGVNYGYTF
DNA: TGCGCCAGCAGCTACGGGACAGGTGTAAACTATGGCTACACCTTC

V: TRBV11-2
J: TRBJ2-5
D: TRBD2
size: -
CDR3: CASSLTTSGSTGETQYF
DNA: TGTGCCAGCAGCTTAACGACTAGCGGGAGTACCGGAGAGACCCAGTACTTC

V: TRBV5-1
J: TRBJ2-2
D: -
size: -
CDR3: CASSLVIGARNTGELFF
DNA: TGCGCCAGCAGCTTGGTTATAGGGGCTCGGAACACCGGGGAGCTGTTTTTT

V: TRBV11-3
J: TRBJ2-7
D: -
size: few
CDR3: CASSLNSRYEQYF
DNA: TGTGCCAGCAGCCTCAATAGTCGCTACGAGCAGTACTTC

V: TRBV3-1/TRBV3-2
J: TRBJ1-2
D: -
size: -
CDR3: CASSQDPRYGYTF
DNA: TGTGCCAGCAGCCAAGATCCTCGGTATGGCTACACCTTC

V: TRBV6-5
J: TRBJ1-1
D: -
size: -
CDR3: CASSYSSGSTEAFF
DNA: TGTGCCAGCAGTTACTCGAGCGGGAGCACTGAAGCTTTCTTT

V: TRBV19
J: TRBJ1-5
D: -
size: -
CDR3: CASRDSNSNQPQHF
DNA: TGTGCCAGTCGAGACAGCAATAGCAATCAGCCCCAGCATTTT

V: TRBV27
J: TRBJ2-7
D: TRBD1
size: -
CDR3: CASSLGTGGNEQYF
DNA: TGTGCCAGCAGTTTAGGGACAGGGGGGAACGAGCAGTACTTC

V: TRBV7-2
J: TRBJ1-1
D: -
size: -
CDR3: CASSYRDTNTEAFF
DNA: TGTGCCAGCAGCTACCGGGACACGAACACTGAAGCTTTCTTT

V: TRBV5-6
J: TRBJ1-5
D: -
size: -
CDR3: CASSPSGNQPQHF
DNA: TGTGCCAGCAGCCCATCGGGCAATCAGCCCCAGCATTTT

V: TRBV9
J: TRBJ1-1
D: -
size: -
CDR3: CASSVAPSLLSGEAFF
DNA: TGTGCCAGCAGCGTAGCTCCATCATTACTCTCGGGTGAAGCTTTCTTT

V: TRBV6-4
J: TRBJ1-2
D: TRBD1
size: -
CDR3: CASSDSTTGAYGYTF
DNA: TGTGCCAGCAGTGACTCCACGACAGGGGCCTATGGCTACACCTTC

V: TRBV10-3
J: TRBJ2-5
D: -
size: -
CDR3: CAISRTAQETQYF
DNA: TGTGCCATCAGTAGGACAGCTCAAGAGACCCAGTACTTC

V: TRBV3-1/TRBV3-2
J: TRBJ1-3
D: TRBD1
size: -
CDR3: CASSQALTGPSGNTIYF
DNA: TGTGCCAGCAGCCAAGCTTTGACAGGGCCCTCTGGAAACACCATATATTTT

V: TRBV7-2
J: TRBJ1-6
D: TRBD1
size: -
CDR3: CASSLVATGSYNSPLHF
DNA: TGTGCCAGCAGCTTAGTAGCGACAGGGTCCTATAATTCACCCCTCCACTTT

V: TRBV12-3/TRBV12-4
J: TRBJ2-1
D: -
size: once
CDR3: CASREGGEQFF
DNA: TGTGCCAGCAGAGAGGGAGGTGAGCAGTTCTTC

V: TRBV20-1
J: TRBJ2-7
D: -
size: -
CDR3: CSARGGIEQYF
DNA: TGCAGTGCTAGAGGGGGCATCGAGCAGTACTTC

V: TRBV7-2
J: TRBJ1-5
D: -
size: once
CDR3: CASSLRLDNMQPQHF
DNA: TGTGCCAGCAGCCTAAGGCTTGACAATATGCAGCCCCAGCATTTT

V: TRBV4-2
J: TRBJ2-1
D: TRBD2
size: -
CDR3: CASSQAPIGSGGANEQFF
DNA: TGTGCCAGCAGCCAAGCCCCCATCGGTAGCGGGGGGGCGAATGAGCAGTTCTTC

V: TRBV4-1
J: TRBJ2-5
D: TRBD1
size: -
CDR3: CASSQDTRGPPKQETQYF
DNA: TGCGCCAGCAGCCAAGACACGAGGGGGCCCCCCAAACAAGAGACCCAGTACTTC

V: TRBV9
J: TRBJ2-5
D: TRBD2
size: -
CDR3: CASSVDSGRGETQYF
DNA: TGTGCCAGCAGCGTAGATAGCGGGAGAGGAGAGACCCAGTACTTC

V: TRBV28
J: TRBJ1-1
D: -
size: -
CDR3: CASSGDTNTEAFF
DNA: TGTGCCAGCAGTGGGGACACCAACACTGAAGCTTTCTTT

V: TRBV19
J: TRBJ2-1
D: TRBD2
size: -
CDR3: CASTPGGAGGRQNEQFF
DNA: TGTGCCAGTACCCCGGGGGGGGCGGGAGGAAGGCAGAATGAGCAGTTCTTC

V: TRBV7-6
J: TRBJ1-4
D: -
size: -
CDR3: CASSLEGGVNEKLFF
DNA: TGTGCCAGCAGCTTAGAAGGGGGGGTGAATGAAAAACTGTTTTTT

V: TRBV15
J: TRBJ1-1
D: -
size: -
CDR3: CATSIIRTANTEAFF
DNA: TGTGCCACCAGCATAATTCGGACAGCGAACACTGAAGCTTTCTTT

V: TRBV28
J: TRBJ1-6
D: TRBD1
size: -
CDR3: CASSSPGTGVLKSPLHF
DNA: TGTGCCAGCAGTTCACCCGGGACAGGGGTTTTGAAGTCACCCCTCCACTTT

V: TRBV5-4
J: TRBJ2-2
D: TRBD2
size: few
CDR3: CASSLAGVRGTGELFF
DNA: TGTGCCAGCAGCCTAGCGGGAGTGAGGGGCACCGGGGAGCTGTTTTTT

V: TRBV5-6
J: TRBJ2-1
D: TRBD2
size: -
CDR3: CASSGGTITDINEQFF
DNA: TGTGCCAGCAGCGGAGGGACTATTACCGACATCAATGAGCAGTTCTTC

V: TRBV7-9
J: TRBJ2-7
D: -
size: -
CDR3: CASSPTGLRGSGHEQYF
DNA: TGTGCCAGCAGCCCGACGGGGCTTCGGGGGAGCGGACACGAGCAGTACTTC

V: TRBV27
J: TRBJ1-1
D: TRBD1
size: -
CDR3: CASTQSGGLVTEAFF
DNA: TGTGCCAGCACCCAGTCAGGGGGCTTGGTCACTGAAGCTTTCTTT

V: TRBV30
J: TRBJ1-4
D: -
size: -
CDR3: CAWSVPLTVGNNERLFF
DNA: TGTGCCTGGAGTGTCCCACTGACAGTGGGGAATAATGAAAGACTGTTTTTT

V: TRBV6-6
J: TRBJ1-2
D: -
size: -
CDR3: CASTQTGANYGYTF
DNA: TGTGCCAGCACTCAAACCGGAGCTAACTATGGCTACACCTTC

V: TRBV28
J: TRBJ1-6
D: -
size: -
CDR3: CASSTGNNSPLHF
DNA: TGTGCCAGCAGTACAGGGAATAATTCACCCCTCCACTTT

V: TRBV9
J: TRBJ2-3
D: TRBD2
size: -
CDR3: CARSEGAGGTDTQYF
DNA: TGTGCCCGCAGCGAGGGGGCGGGGGGGACAGATACGCAGTATTTT

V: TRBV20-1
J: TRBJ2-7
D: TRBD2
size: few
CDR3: CSASTTTSGTSGDIVPYEQYF
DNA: TGCAGTGCTAGTACCACTACCTCCGGGACTAGCGGGGACATTGTGCCCTACGAGCAGTACTTC

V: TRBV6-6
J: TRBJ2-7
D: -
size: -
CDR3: CASTASTLSYEQYF
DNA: TGTGCCAGCACCGCTAGCACCTTGTCCTACGAGCAGTACTTC

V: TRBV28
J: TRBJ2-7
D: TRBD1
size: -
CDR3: CASRPTGLVNEQYF
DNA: TGTGCCAGCAGGCCGACAGGGTTGGTCAACGAGCAGTACTTC